A selection of T cell receptor beta chains follows, all from one sample in a study of T cells after yellow fever vaccination. A single record per CDR3 protein comes from TCRdb applying MiXCR to the 5' RACE reads. The sample holds about 310,000 distinct CDR3 sequences; approximately 3.8% are singletons and the top ten take 23%. The sample in question was PBMCs, obtained on the day of the yellow fever booster vaccination. These receptors came from a man younger than 35 who received the YFV17D yellow fever vaccine. Both conserved end residues are part of each CDR3. Each record gives: J gene, V gene, D gene, clone size, CDR3 protein, CDR3 DNA. The D gene is left open where the match is weak. Size tells how often a clone was seen (once, few, many) or the class of an expanded clone, and some rows leave it out.

j_call: TRBJ1-1; v_call: TRBV7-3; d_call: NA; clone_size: many; cdr3_aa: CASSPGRGIDQNTEAFF; cdr3_nt: TGTGCCAGCAGCCCGGGGAGGGGCATCGATCAGAACACTGAAGCTTTCTTT
j_call: TRBJ1-5; v_call: TRBV24-1; d_call: TRBD1; clone_size: many; cdr3_aa: CATSDRDSHPTQPQHF; cdr3_nt: TGTGCCACCAGTGACCGGGACAGTCACCCCACCCAGCCCCAGCATTTT
j_call: TRBJ1-3; v_call: TRBV7-9; d_call: NA; clone_size: many; cdr3_aa: CASSLLLGSGNTIYF; cdr3_nt: TGTGCCAGCAGCTTATTACTCGGCTCTGGAAACACCATATATTTT
j_call: TRBJ2-2; v_call: TRBV6-5; d_call: TRBD1; clone_size: NA; cdr3_aa: CASSYFTGGNGELFF; cdr3_nt: TGTGCCAGCAGTTACTTTACAGGGGGCAACGGGGAGCTGTTTTTT
j_call: TRBJ2-1; v_call: TRBV29-1; d_call: NA; clone_size: many; cdr3_aa: CSVERMGSGPYNEQFF; cdr3_nt: TGCAGCGTTGAAAGGATGGGGAGCGGTCCATACAATGAGCAGTTCTTC
j_call: TRBJ2-3; v_call: TRBV7-8; d_call: NA; clone_size: NA; cdr3_aa: CASTQRWQKSTQYF; cdr3_nt: TGTGCCAGCACCCAGCGGTGGCAGAAGTCTACGCAGTATTTT
j_call: TRBJ2-5; v_call: TRBV5-1; d_call: NA; clone_size: few; cdr3_aa: CASSLRRGPIQETQYF; cdr3_nt: TGCGCCAGCAGCTTGCGGCGGGGGCCAATCCAAGAGACCCAGTACTTC
j_call: TRBJ2-2; v_call: TRBV11-3; d_call: NA; clone_size: few; cdr3_aa: CASRKGGAGELFF; cdr3_nt: TGTGCCAGCAGGAAAGGCGGGGCCGGGGAGCTGTTTTTT
j_call: TRBJ2-7; v_call: TRBV29-1; d_call: NA; clone_size: NA; cdr3_aa: CSVGESYEQYF; cdr3_nt: TGCAGCGTCGGGGAATCCTACGAGCAGTACTTC
j_call: TRBJ2-3; v_call: TRBV6-1; d_call: NA; clone_size: NA; cdr3_aa: CASAHPSTDTQYF; cdr3_nt: TGTGCCAGCGCCCACCCGAGCACAGATACGCAGTATTTT
j_call: TRBJ2-5; v_call: TRBV24-1; d_call: TRBD2; clone_size: many; cdr3_aa: CATGTSGQETQYF; cdr3_nt: TGTGCCACCGGGACTAGCGGACAAGAGACCCAGTACTTC
j_call: TRBJ2-3; v_call: TRBV5-1; d_call: NA; clone_size: many; cdr3_aa: CASSLVGRGGGTDTQYF; cdr3_nt: TGCGCCAGCAGCTTGGTTGGCCGGGGTGGGGGCACAGATACGCAGTATTTT
j_call: TRBJ1-5; v_call: TRBV27; d_call: NA; clone_size: few; cdr3_aa: CASSLFSGGDSNQPQHF; cdr3_nt: TGTGCCAGCAGTTTATTTTCGGGGGGCGATAGCAATCAGCCCCAGCATTTT
j_call: TRBJ1-2; v_call: TRBV20-1; d_call: NA; clone_size: many; cdr3_aa: CSARDDPYGYTF; cdr3_nt: TGCAGTGCTAGAGATGATCCTTATGGCTACACCTTC
j_call: TRBJ1-1; v_call: TRBV7-2; d_call: NA; clone_size: few; cdr3_aa: CASSLVRENTEAFF; cdr3_nt: TGTGCCAGCAGCTTAGTGCGGGAGAACACTGAAGCTTTCTTT
j_call: TRBJ2-7; v_call: TRBV9; d_call: NA; clone_size: many; cdr3_aa: CASSVEGRDMDEQYF; cdr3_nt: TGTGCCAGCAGCGTAGAGGGCAGGGATATGGACGAGCAGTACTTC
j_call: TRBJ2-1; v_call: TRBV6-1; d_call: NA; clone_size: few; cdr3_aa: CASSPDRTYNEQFF; cdr3_nt: TGTGCCAGCAGTCCCGACAGAACCTACAATGAGCAGTTCTTC
j_call: TRBJ1-2; v_call: TRBV27; d_call: TRBD1; clone_size: NA; cdr3_aa: CASSFSAGQGTNYGYTF; cdr3_nt: TGTGCCAGCAGTTTTTCAGCGGGACAGGGGACCAACTATGGCTACACCTTC
j_call: TRBJ2-2; v_call: TRBV7-2; d_call: NA; clone_size: NA; cdr3_aa: CASGLNPTGELFF; cdr3_nt: TGTGCCAGCGGCTTAAACCCGACCGGGGAGCTGTTTTTT
j_call: TRBJ2-2; v_call: TRBV2; d_call: NA; clone_size: NA; cdr3_aa: CASSEEGGGTGELFF; cdr3_nt: TGTGCCAGCAGTGAAGAAGGGGGAGGGACCGGGGAGCTGTTTTTT
j_call: TRBJ2-5; v_call: TRBV7-9; d_call: TRBD1; clone_size: many; cdr3_aa: CASSKTGTGVRETQYF; cdr3_nt: TGTGCCAGCAGCAAAACCGGGACAGGGGTTCGGGAGACCCAGTACTTC
j_call: TRBJ2-3; v_call: TRBV7-2; d_call: TRBD2; clone_size: many; cdr3_aa: CASRGLAGNTDTQYF; cdr3_nt: TGTGCCAGCAGGGGACTAGCGGGGAATACAGATACGCAGTATTTT
j_call: TRBJ2-7; v_call: TRBV27; d_call: NA; clone_size: few; cdr3_aa: CASRPRGTGSYEQYF; cdr3_nt: TGTGCCAGCCGCCCCCGGGGGACGGGGTCCTACGAGCAGTACTTC
j_call: TRBJ2-1; v_call: TRBV4-3; d_call: TRBD2; clone_size: few; cdr3_aa: CASSHYWASGGHNEQFF; cdr3_nt: TGCGCCAGCAGCCATTACTGGGCTAGCGGGGGGCACAATGAGCAGTTCTTC
j_call: TRBJ2-3; v_call: TRBV25-1; d_call: NA; clone_size: many; cdr3_aa: CASSDLSRVTDTQYF; cdr3_nt: TGTGCCAGCAGTGACCTGAGTAGGGTAACAGATACGCAGTATTTT
j_call: TRBJ2-4; v_call: TRBV11-2; d_call: NA; clone_size: few; cdr3_aa: CASSLMTRRNIQYF; cdr3_nt: TGTGCCAGCAGCTTAATGACCAGGCGGAACATTCAGTACTTC
j_call: TRBJ1-6; v_call: TRBV28; d_call: TRBD1; clone_size: few; cdr3_aa: CASSSSRQGSSYNSPLHF; cdr3_nt: TGTGCCAGCAGTTCATCAAGACAGGGAAGCTCCTATAATTCACCCCTCCACTTT
j_call: TRBJ1-2; v_call: TRBV29-1; d_call: NA; clone_size: NA; cdr3_aa: CSVLWGTRYTF; cdr3_nt: TGCAGCGTTCTTTGGGGAACTCGCTACACCTTC
j_call: TRBJ2-1; v_call: TRBV18; d_call: TRBD1; clone_size: many; cdr3_aa: CASSLGQGGHNEQFF; cdr3_nt: TGTGCCAGCTCACTCGGACAGGGGGGGCACAATGAGCAGTTCTTC
j_call: TRBJ1-2; v_call: TRBV18; d_call: NA; clone_size: NA; cdr3_aa: CASSPQGNNYGYTF; cdr3_nt: TGTGCCAGCTCACCGCAGGGGAACAACTATGGCTACACCTTC
j_call: TRBJ2-4; v_call: TRBV2; d_call: NA; clone_size: few; cdr3_aa: CASSEGQNIQYF; cdr3_nt: TGTGCCAGCAGTGAAGGCCAAAACATTCAGTACTTC
j_call: TRBJ2-5; v_call: TRBV7-2; d_call: NA; clone_size: many; cdr3_aa: CASSLGTVYQETQYF; cdr3_nt: TGTGCCAGCAGCTTGGGGACTGTGTACCAAGAGACCCAGTACTTC
j_call: TRBJ2-1; v_call: TRBV5-1; d_call: NA; clone_size: NA; cdr3_aa: CASSLAGQSSYNEQFF; cdr3_nt: TGCGCCAGCAGCTTGGCTGGACAGAGCTCCTACAATGAGCAGTTCTTC
j_call: TRBJ2-2; v_call: TRBV7-2; d_call: NA; clone_size: many; cdr3_aa: CASSLMYTGELFF; cdr3_nt: TGTGCCAGCAGCTTAATGTACACCGGGGAGCTGTTTTTT
j_call: TRBJ2-7; v_call: TRBV30; d_call: TRBD1; clone_size: few; cdr3_aa: CAWTGQGGYEQYF; cdr3_nt: TGTGCCTGGACGGGACAGGGGGGCTACGAGCAGTACTTC
j_call: TRBJ1-1; v_call: TRBV4-1; d_call: NA; clone_size: NA; cdr3_aa: CASSQDAGADTEAFF; cdr3_nt: TGCGCCAGCAGCCAAGATGCAGGGGCGGACACTGAAGCTTTCTTT
j_call: TRBJ1-1; v_call: TRBV7-2; d_call: NA; clone_size: many; cdr3_aa: CASSPQLTAGDEAFF; cdr3_nt: TGTGCCAGCAGCCCTCAACTAACTGCGGGAGATGAAGCTTTCTTT
j_call: TRBJ2-4; v_call: TRBV7-3; d_call: NA; clone_size: few; cdr3_aa: CASSLTGGAKNIQYF; cdr3_nt: TGTGCCAGCAGCTTAACTGGGGGGGCCAAAAACATTCAGTACTTC
j_call: TRBJ1-2; v_call: TRBV27; d_call: NA; clone_size: once; cdr3_aa: CASSLSGYYGYTF; cdr3_nt: TGTGCCAGCAGTTTATCGGGGTACTATGGCTACACCTTC
j_call: TRBJ2-2; v_call: TRBV6-2/TRBV6-3; d_call: NA; clone_size: many; cdr3_aa: CASSRRNTGELFF; cdr3_nt: TGTGCCAGCAGCCGACGGAACACCGGGGAGCTGTTTTTT
j_call: TRBJ2-2; v_call: TRBV18; d_call: NA; clone_size: few; cdr3_aa: CASSPERGTLYTGELFF; cdr3_nt: TGTGCCAGCTCACCGGAACGGGGGACCCTGTACACCGGGGAGCTGTTTTTT
j_call: TRBJ2-7; v_call: TRBV6-5; d_call: TRBD1; clone_size: many; cdr3_aa: CASSLGAGGNEQYF; cdr3_nt: TGTGCCAGCAGCCTGGGCGCAGGGGGAAACGAGCAGTACTTC
j_call: TRBJ1-2; v_call: TRBV5-1; d_call: TRBD1; clone_size: NA; cdr3_aa: CASSLSPGGQGGYTF; cdr3_nt: TGCGCCAGCAGCTTGTCCCCAGGGGGCCAGGGTGGCTACACCTTC
j_call: TRBJ1-4; v_call: TRBV4-2; d_call: NA; clone_size: many; cdr3_aa: CASSRVGQSKEKLFF; cdr3_nt: TGTGCCAGCAGCCGGGTAGGACAGTCGAAAGAAAAACTGTTTTTT
j_call: TRBJ2-1; v_call: TRBV5-1; d_call: TRBD2; clone_size: NA; cdr3_aa: CASSFGGTSGYNEQFF; cdr3_nt: TGCGCCAGCAGCTTTGGAGGGACTAGCGGCTACAATGAGCAGTTCTTC
j_call: TRBJ2-5; v_call: TRBV5-1; d_call: NA; clone_size: many; cdr3_aa: CASSGRVGETQYF; cdr3_nt: TGCGCCAGCAGTGGTCGGGTTGGGGAGACCCAGTACTTC
j_call: TRBJ2-7; v_call: TRBV2; d_call: TRBD1; clone_size: few; cdr3_aa: CASSGGTAYYEQYF; cdr3_nt: TGTGCCAGCAGTGGGGGGACAGCATACTACGAGCAGTACTTC
j_call: TRBJ2-5; v_call: TRBV29-1; d_call: NA; clone_size: NA; cdr3_aa: CSASLQNQETQYF; cdr3_nt: TGCAGCGCCAGCCTGCAGAACCAAGAGACCCAGTACTTC
j_call: TRBJ1-2; v_call: TRBV9; d_call: NA; clone_size: NA; cdr3_aa: CASSVTGEHGYTF; cdr3_nt: TGTGCCAGCAGCGTAACAGGAGAGCATGGCTACACCTTC